The next 4 T cell receptor beta chains were all read from a single sample in a study of monozygotic twins with inflammatory bowel disease. TCRdb reprocessed the 5' RACE reads and keeps a single row for each CDR3 protein, giving no DNA. The sample has around 450,000 distinct CDR3 sequences. The sequencing sample was made of blood. The receptors come from a human donor with ulcerative colitis or Crohn's disease, or a healthy co-twin of an affected twin (not recorded which).

CDR3: CASSLGGIEGGEKYF. This sequence joins TRBV11-2 and TRBJ2-3; TCRdb's assignment of TRBD1 cannot be checked, as there is no DNA. Per germline, CDR1 SGHAT and CDR2 FQNNGV. The CDR3 is made up of 15 amino acids.

CDR3 amino acids: CAISEGQGYQPQHF. The chain recombines TRBV10-3 with TRBJ1-5; TCRdb's D gene call, TRBD1, goes unchecked for lack of DNA. Germline assignment: CDR1 ENHRY and CDR2 SYGVKD. This CDR3 is 14 amino acids long.

The chain links TRBV11-2 to TRBJ2-7; the TRBD2 assignment by TCRdb is unverifiable without DNA. Germline loops: CDR1 SGHAT, CDR2 FQNNGV. CDR3 length equals 15 residues. CDR3: CASSLEGRATYEQYF.

The V call is TRBV3-1, the J call TRBJ2-5; no DNA is available, so the TRBD2 call from TCRdb remains unchecked. Germline lookup yields CDR1 LGHDT and CDR2 YNNKEL (reference sequence). The CDR3 runs 15 residues. CDR3 region: CASSNGIAEQETQYF.